Each of the 10 T cell receptor beta chains below was sequenced from the same sample in a study of blood T cell repertoires in COVID-19. TCRdb's table, derived via immunoSEQ multiplex PCR, lists solely in-frame clones and lacks some. The table includes 150,000 or so clones, 75% to 80% detected once. Input material: PBMCs or T cells enriched from blood (not recorded which). These receptors all come from a woman between 45 and 65 years old who had recovered from COVID-19.

V gene TRBV30 combines with J gene TRBJ2-7; TRBD2 aligns across 10 bases. The CDR3 spans 15 residues. Germline V CDR1 and CDR2: GTSNPN, SVGIG (reference sequence). V was pared by 3 bases and J by 1 base, with 6 bases of the junction left unmatched. The CDR3 loop reads CAWRPGLASSYEQYF. Written as DNA, the CDR3 is TGTGCCTGGAGACCGGGACTAGCGTCTTCCTACGAGCAGTACTTC.

The CDR3 bases are TGTGCCAGCAGCTTAGCGCTCCCAGGGCTCGATGGCTACACCTTC. Its protein is CASSLALPGLDGYTF. The chain has TRBV7-9 and TRBJ1-2; perhaps TRBD1 as D (5 bases). V lost 0 bases to trimming and J lost 6 bases, with 14 bases between them. The CDR3 length is 15 residues. CDR1 is SEHNR, CDR2 FQNEAQ, per germline (reference sequence).

This chain uses TRBV5-1 with TRBJ1-4; TRBD1 agrees at 9 bases. V was clipped by 4 bases and J by 4 bases; unmatched bases: 5. The germline CDR1 and CDR2 sequences are SGHRS and YFSETQ. This CDR3 region has 15 residues. The DNA for the CDR3 is TGCGCCAGCAGCATTACAGGGGGCCGTAATGAAAAACTGTTTTTT. This translates into CASSITGGRNEKLFF.

The V and J genes are TRBV11-3 and TRBJ1-1; D possibly corresponds to TRBD1 (6 bases). With 5 bases removed from V and 4 bases from J, the gap between germline ends came to 17 bases. The CDR3 runs to 15 residues. Germline values: CDR1 SGHNT, CDR2 YENEEA. CDR3 sequence: CASSPGGGRTTEAFF. In DNA form, the CDR3 reads TGTGCCAGCAGCCCCGGCGGGGGGCGGACCACTGAAGCTTTCTTT.

V gene TRBV4-2 combines with J gene TRBJ2-1; 8 bases agree with TRBD2. The CDR3 runs to 16 residues. Per the germline V gene, CDR1 is LGHNA and CDR2 is YNFKEQ. V was clipped by 5 bases and J by 3 bases; unmatched bases: 9. The CDR3 nucleotides read TGTGCCAGCAGCGCTATAAGCGGGAGTATCTACAATGAGCAGTTCTTC. Its protein product is CASSAISGSIYNEQFF.

This clone has only one observation. The chain uses TRBV4-1 and TRBJ2-2; 8 bases fit TRBD1. From germline, CDR1 is MGHRA and CDR2 YSYEKL. CDR3 length: 16 amino acids. With V trimmed by 3 bases and J by 0 bases, 3 bases remained unmatched. The CDR3 coding sequence is TGCGCCAGCAGCCACGAGGACAGGGCGAACACCGGGGAGCTGTTTTTT. Amino acids: CASSHEDRANTGELFF.

V gene TRBV6-5 combines with J gene TRBJ2-7; 7 bases map to TRBD1. Germline-derived CDR1 and CDR2 are MNHEY and SVGAGI. V dropped 9 bases and J dropped 3; count of bases not matched to a gene: 5. CDR3 length: 12 amino acids. The CDR3 spells CASPGDSYEQYF. The CDR3 coding sequence is TGTGCCAGTCCCGGGGACAGCTACGAGCAGTACTTC.

V and J are TRBV10-1 and TRBJ2-7, with 9 positions matching TRBD1. The length of the CDR3 is 14 residues. The J segment lost 6 bases and the V segment lost 7 bases, leaving 10 bases of the junction unmatched. Germline CDR1 and CDR2: WNHNN and SYGVQD (reference sequence). CDR3 nucleotides: TGCGCCAGCACCCCGGGACAGGGTTTTTCCGAGCAGTACTTC. This sequence encodes CASTPGQGFSEQYF.

The rearrangement links TRBV11-3 to TRBJ2-5, with 9 bases identical to TRBD2. The germline V gene encodes CDR1 SGHNT and CDR2 YENEEA. Unmatched junction bases numbered 4, after V lost 0 bases and J lost 5 bases. CDR3 length: 15 residues. The CDR3 reads CASSLDPSGVETQYF. The CDR3 DNA follows: TGTGCCAGCAGCTTAGATCCTAGCGGGGTGGAGACCCAGTACTTC.

The J gene is TRBJ2-3, the V gene TRBV30; TRBD2 matches 12 bases. Germline V gene lookup returns CDR1 GTSNPN and CDR2 SVGIG (reference sequence). CDR3 length equals 19 residues. The J segment lost 0 bases and the V segment lost 0 bases, leaving 10 bases of the junction unmatched. The CDR3 is CAWSVYIMTSGSSTDTQYF. CDR3 in DNA: TGTGCCTGGAGTGTATATATCATGACTAGCGGGAGCAGCACAGATACGCAGTATTTT.